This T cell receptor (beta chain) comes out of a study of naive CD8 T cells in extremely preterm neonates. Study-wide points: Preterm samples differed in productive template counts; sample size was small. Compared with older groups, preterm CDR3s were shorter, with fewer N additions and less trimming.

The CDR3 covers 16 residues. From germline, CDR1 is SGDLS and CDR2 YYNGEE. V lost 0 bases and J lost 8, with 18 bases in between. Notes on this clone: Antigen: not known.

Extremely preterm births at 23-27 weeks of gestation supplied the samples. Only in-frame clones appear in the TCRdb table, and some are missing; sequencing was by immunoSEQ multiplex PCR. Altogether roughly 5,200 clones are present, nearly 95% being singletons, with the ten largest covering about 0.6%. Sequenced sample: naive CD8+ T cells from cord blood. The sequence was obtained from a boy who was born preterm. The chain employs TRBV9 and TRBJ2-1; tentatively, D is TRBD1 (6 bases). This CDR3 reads CASSVAGSLSGDEQFF. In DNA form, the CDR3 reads TGTGCCAGCAGCGTAGCAGGGTCACTATCAGGGGATGAGCAGTTCTTC.